A selection of T cell receptor beta chains follows, all from one sample in a study of shared clonotypes between healthy human individuals. Assay used: immunoSEQ multiplex PCR; TCRdb lists only in-frame clones, some missing. The sample lists some 2,400,000 clones, around 95% seen once, with over 0.1% in the top ten. The specimen sequenced was naive CD4+ T cells sorted from blood. The receptors originated from a young man in good health. CDR3s include the opening cysteine and the closing phenylalanine or tryptophan. Fields, in order: V gene, J gene, D gene, clone size, CDR3 protein, CDR3 DNA. The D gene is left open where the match is weak. Size values are once, few and many counts, or a class for expanded clones, and some rows have none.

TRBV5-1,TRBJ1-1,.,.,CASSGNLNTEAFF,TGCGCCAGCAGCGGGAACCTGAACACTGAAGCTTTCTTT
TRBV5-1,TRBJ2-7,TRBD2,few,CASSLEGLAGEQYF,TGCGCCAGCAGCTTGGAGGGACTAGCGGGCGAGCAGTACTTC
TRBV25-1,TRBJ2-3,.,.,CASSHGGTDTQYF,TGTGCCAGCAGCCATGGGGGCACAGATACGCAGTATTTT
TRBV4-3,TRBJ2-7,TRBD2,.,CASSQATGGRGFPYEQYF,TGCGCCAGCAGCCAAGCCACAGGCGGGAGAGGTTTCCCCTACGAGCAGTACTTC
TRBV6-1,TRBJ2-3,.,.,CASRRTGSTDTQYF,TGTGCCAGCCGGAGGACGGGCAGCACAGATACGCAGTATTTT
TRBV6-5,TRBJ1-2,.,.,CASSYNYGPYGYTF,TGTGCCAGCAGTTACAACTATGGGCCCTATGGCTACACCTTC
TRBV5-1,TRBJ2-3,.,.,CASSLGGSTDTQYF,TGCGCCAGCAGCTTGGGTGGGAGCACAGATACGCAGTATTTT
TRBV5-1,TRBJ2-1,.,once,CASSLGGTNTIYEQFF,TGCGCCAGCAGCTTGGGCGGGACGAATACGATATATGAGCAGTTCTTC
TRBV28,TRBJ1-1,TRBD1,.,CASSLLPGQGYTEAFF,TGTGCCAGCAGTCTCTTGCCGGGACAGGGGTACACTGAAGCTTTCTTT
TRBV2,TRBJ2-1,TRBD2,.,CASSPLAGGPYEQFF,TGTGCCAGCAGTCCCCTCGCGGGAGGGCCCTATGAGCAGTTCTTC
TRBV18,TRBJ1-4,TRBD1,.,CASSAGTEFEKLFF,TGTGCCAGCTCAGCCGGGACAGAGTTTGAAAAACTGTTTTTT
TRBV6-5,TRBJ1-1,TRBD1,once,CASSSRQGARTEAFF,TGTGCCAGCAGTTCCCGACAGGGGGCGAGGACTGAAGCTTTCTTT
TRBV7-2,TRBJ2-5,.,.,CASSSSRAQETQYF,TGTGCCAGCAGCTCCTCGAGGGCCCAAGAGACCCAGTACTTC
TRBV5-1,TRBJ2-3,.,.,CASSRGLATTGDTQYF,TGCGCCAGCAGCCGGGGACTGGCTACCACGGGAGATACGCAGTATTTT
TRBV5-1,TRBJ1-3,.,.,CASSLGQAGNTIYF,TGCGCCAGCAGCTTGGGACAGGCTGGAAACACCATATATTTT
TRBV6-6,TRBJ2-7,.,.,CASSYRLAYYEQYF,TGTGCCAGCAGTTACCGGCTAGCTTACTACGAGCAGTACTTC
TRBV28,TRBJ2-2,TRBD1,.,CASIPGQRDTGELFF,TGTGCCAGCATCCCGGGACAGAGGGACACCGGGGAGCTGTTTTTT
TRBV13,TRBJ2-4,.,.,CASSPGWDIQYF,TGTGCCAGCAGCCCCGGGTGGGACATTCAGTACTTC
TRBV25-1,TRBJ2-3,TRBD2,.,CASTNQAGASYAQYF,TGTGCCAGCACTAACCAAGCGGGGGCTTCATACGCGCAGTATTTT
TRBV30,TRBJ1-2,.,.,CAWNVGNGNYGYTF,TGTGCCTGGAATGTGGGAAATGGTAACTATGGCTACACCTTC
TRBV9,TRBJ2-7,TRBD2,.,CASSVEAGGGEQYF,TGTGCCAGCAGCGTAGAGGCGGGAGGAGGCGAGCAGTACTTC
TRBV7-2,TRBJ2-7,TRBD1,.,CASSPDRGAYEQYF,TGTGCCAGCAGCCCTGACAGGGGGGCCTACGAGCAGTACTTC
TRBV2,TRBJ2-5,TRBD2,.,CASRIGLAGIQETQYF,TGTGCCAGCAGGATAGGACTAGCGGGGATCCAAGAGACCCAGTACTTC
TRBV30,TRBJ2-3,.,.,CAWRGNGGVPQYF,TGTGCCTGGAGAGGGAACGGGGGAGTGCCGCAGTATTTT
TRBV5-4,TRBJ2-7,TRBD2,.,CASSLSSGRDHSEQYF,TGTGCCAGCAGCTTATCGAGCGGGAGGGACCATAGCGAGCAGTACTTC
TRBV9,TRBJ2-1,.,.,CASSPQDPRFNEQFF,TGTGCCAGCAGCCCCCAAGATCCCCGCTTCAATGAGCAGTTCTTC
TRBV7-4,TRBJ2-3,.,.,CASSSRERFTDTQYF,TGTGCCAGCAGCTCCCGGGAGCGATTCACAGATACGCAGTATTTT
TRBV5-1,TRBJ2-7,.,.,CASSQSISHEQYF,TGCGCCAGCAGCCAGTCAATATCCCACGAGCAGTACTTC
TRBV10-3,TRBJ2-5,.,.,CAISDTTSETQYF,TGTGCCATCAGTGACACTACTTCAGAGACCCAGTACTTC
TRBV9,TRBJ1-2,TRBD1,.,CASSASGTASQANYGYTF,TGTGCCAGCAGCGCCTCCGGGACAGCTAGCCAAGCTAACTATGGCTACACCTTC
TRBV14,TRBJ1-6,TRBD1,.,CASSHGTGKTPLHF,TGTGCCAGCAGCCACGGGACAGGGAAGACACCCCTCCACTTT